These 18 T cell receptor beta chains originate from one sample sequenced in a study of cytomegalovirus exposure and HLA in healthy donors. The PCR was carried out with 60 Vbeta primers and 13 Jbeta primers. TCRdb's copy holds only in-frame clones and misses some; the assay was immunoSEQ multiplex PCR. The data show 160,000 or so clones, with 87% seen just once and 0.8% to 1% held by the top ten. Sequencing was performed on PBMCs. The receptors originated from a woman aged 30 to 39 in good health and CMV-seronegative.

The rearrangement uses TRBV11-2 and TRBJ1-2; D might be TRBD1 (5 bases). Trimming took 0 bases from V and 6 from J, leaving 8 bases between them. Germline CDR1 SGHAT, CDR2 FQNNGV. The CDR3 totals 13 residues. CDR3 sequence: CASSLDRVDGYTF. The CDR3 bases are TGTGCCAGCAGCTTAGACAGGGTCGATGGCTACACCTTC.

This rearrangement joins TRBV7-3 to TRBJ2-1, with D possibly matching TRBD1 (6 bases). The CDR3 runs 14 residues. The germline gives CDR1 SGHTA, CDR2 FQGTGA. Trimming stripped 2 bases from V and 6 bases from J, with 11 bases between. The CDR3 nucleotides read TGTGCCAGCAGCTTAGGACAGTTTCCCAATGAGCAGTTCTTC. This encodes CASSLGQFPNEQFF.

The chain employs TRBV5-4 and TRBJ2-7; 8 bases align to TRBD1. The V gene's germline CDR1 is SGHNT and CDR2 YYREEE (reference sequence). The CDR3 is 15 amino acids. J was trimmed by 3 bases and V by 0 bases; bases with no gene match: 5. CDR3 residues: CASSLVGTGIYEQYF. CDR3 nucleotide sequence: TGTGCCAGCAGCTTGGTTGGGACAGGAATCTACGAGCAGTACTTC.

This sequence joins TRBV10-1 and TRBJ2-1; possible D gene TRBD2, 7 bases. Germline CDR1 is WNHNN and CDR2 is SYGVQD (reference sequence). CDR3 length: 14 amino acids. The ends were cut back, 8 bases at V and 5 bases at J, with 16 bases in the middle. CDR3 in amino acids: CASRPSGGNNEQFF. CDR3 nucleotides: TGCGCCAGCCGCCCCTCGGGGGGCAACAATGAGCAGTTCTTC.

The rearrangement joins TRBV7-9 to TRBJ1-2, with TRBD1 identical over 11 bases. The V segment lost 5 bases and the J segment 7 bases; nucleotides outside the gene matches: 12. The CDR3 spans 16 residues. Germline lookup yields CDR1 SEHNR and CDR2 FQNEAQ (reference sequence). CDR3 DNA: TGTGCCAGCAGCCGAATAGGAGGACAGGGGGCGGGTGGCTACACCTTC. Translating it yields CASSRIGGQGAGGYTF.

The chain is built from TRBV19 and TRBJ2-1; TRBD1 is a possible D gene (5 bases). Germline CDR1 reads LNHDA; CDR2 reads SQIVND (reference sequence). V was shortened by 7 bases and J by 5 bases, with 9 bases between the two germline ends. The CDR3 length is 12 residues. The CDR3 spells CASNRRDNEQFF. For the CDR3, the DNA is TGTGCCAGTAACCGCAGGGACAATGAGCAGTTCTTC.

This clone was counted a single time. The chain recombines TRBV30 with TRBJ1-5; D not resolved. The CDR3 length is 14 residues. V lost 1 base and J lost 5, with 12 bases in between. Germline V CDR1 and CDR2: GTSNPN, SVGIG (reference sequence). CDR3 protein: CAWSGLQAHQPQHF. The DNA for the CDR3 is TGTGCCTGGAGTGGACTCCAAGCCCATCAGCCCCAGCATTTT. Variable domain in full (rest from reference TRBV30 and TRBJ1-5): SQTIHQWPATLVQPVGSPLSLECTVEGTSNPNLYWYRQAAGRGLQLLFYSVGIGQISSEVPQNLSASRPQDRQFILSSKKLLLSDSGFYLCAWSGLQAHQPQHFGDGTRLSIL.

This chain uses TRBV5-4 with TRBJ1-1; tentative D call: TRBD1 (5 bases). The germline gives CDR1 SGHNT, CDR2 YYREEE (reference sequence). This CDR3 region has 13 residues. The germline V and J ends were trimmed by 4 bases and 5 bases, with 12 bases remaining between them. CDR3 coding DNA: TGTGCCAGCAGCCCCCCAGGGAGGACTGAAGCTTTCTTT. Its protein product is CASSPPGRTEAFF.

This clone has more than one count but fewer than ten. The chain joins TRBV6-1 to TRBJ1-1; D possibly corresponds to TRBD1 (6 bases). The V gene lost 5 bases and the J gene lost 4 bases, with 11 bases spanning the gap. In germline, CDR1 is MNHNS, CDR2 SASEGT. The CDR3 sequence is 13 residues long. The CDR3 sequence is CASSLRGPTEAFF. In nucleotides, the CDR3 is TGTGCCAGCAGTCTCAGGGGACCCACTGAAGCTTTCTTT.

The gene calls are TRBV7-9 and TRBJ1-1; D unclear. Germline CDR1 reads SEHNR; CDR2 reads FQNEAQ (reference sequence). Trimming removed 7 bases from V and 4 bases from J, with 13 bases in between. The CDR3 contains 13 residues. The DNA of the CDR3 is TGTGCCAGCAAATCGGGGTGGGGCACTGAAGCTTTCTTT. As protein: CASKSGWGTEAFF. Complete variable domain (other parts from reference TRBV7-9 and TRBJ1-1): DTGVSQNPRHKITKRGQNVTFRCDPISEHNRLYWYRQTLGQGPEFLTYFQNEAQLEKSRLLSDRFSAERPKGSFSTLEIQRTEQGDSAMYLCASKSGWGTEAFFGQGTRLTVV.

V is TRBV7-8 and J is TRBJ1-2; D uncertain. CDR3 size: 15 residues. CDR1 SGHVS and CDR2 FQNEAQ come from the germline V gene. Trimming pared 1 base from V and 4 bases from J, leaving 13 bases between. CDR3 in amino acids: CASSLVPGDAYGYTF. The CDR3 region has the DNA TGTGCCAGCAGCTTAGTTCCGGGAGATGCCTATGGCTACACCTTC.

This clone was seen more than once but under ten times. The chain combines TRBV6-5 with TRBJ1-4; unclear D gene. The CDR3 has 14 amino acids. Germline V CDR1 and CDR2: MNHEY, SVGAGI. V lost 6 bases and J lost 7, with 15 bases in between. The CDR3 here is CASSFGREGEKLFF. CDR3 in DNA: TGTGCCAGCAGCTTCGGGAGGGAAGGTGAAAAACTGTTTTTT.

The V gene is TRBV29-1, the J gene TRBJ2-1; a possible D gene is TRBD1 (5 bases). Germline assignment: CDR1 SQVTM and CDR2 ANQGSEA. V was clipped by 4 bases and J by 4 bases, with 14 bases between them. The CDR3 has 14 amino acids. CDR3: CSVAYPPGYNEQFF. The CDR3 region has the DNA TGCAGCGTTGCCTATCCCCCAGGGTACAATGAGCAGTTCTTC.

The rearrangement uses TRBV4-1 and TRBJ2-3, with a tentative D call TRBD1 (6 bases). Trimming stripped 0 bases from V and 6 bases from J, with 13 bases between. The CDR3 runs 15 residues. CDR1 and CDR2 (germline): MGHRA, YSYEKL. The CDR3 region has the DNA TGCGCCAGCAGCCAAGAGGACAGCTTTCGGGATACGCAGTATTTT. Translating it yields CASSQEDSFRDTQYF.

The chain links TRBV5-6 to TRBJ1-6; the match to TRBD1 covers 9 bases. CDR1 SGHDT and CDR2 YYEEEE come from the germline V gene. This CDR3 spans 15 amino acids. The V and J ends lost 3 bases and 7 bases, in that order; junction bases with no gene match: 5. CDR3 coding DNA: TGTGCCAGCAGCTCCCAGACAGGGGGAAATTCACCCCTCCACTTT. Encoded protein: CASSSQTGGNSPLHF.

This rearrangement joins TRBV25-1 to TRBJ2-3, with D perhaps matching TRBD1 (5 bases). Trimming pared 2 bases from V and 0 bases from J, leaving 12 bases between. The CDR3 sequence is 16 residues long. CDR1 MGHDK and CDR2 SYGVNS come from the germline V gene. The CDR3 region has the DNA TGTGCCAGCAGTGAAGGGTGGACAATTAGCACAGATACGCAGTATTTT. It translates to CASSEGWTISTDTQYF. Combining the CDR3 with reference TRBV25-1 and TRBJ2-3 gives the whole variable domain EADIYQTPRYLVIGTGKKITLECSQTMGHDKMYWYQQDPGMELHLIHYSYGVNSTEKGDLSSESTVSRIRTEHFPLTLESARPSHTSQYLCASSEGWTISTDTQYFGPGTRLTVL.

Details on this clone: The sample contains more than one DNA sequence encoding this CDR3. The CDR3: CASSLGSSGNTIYF. DNA for the CDR3: TGCGCCAGCAGCTTGGGGAGCTCTGGAAACACCATATATTTT. J is TRBJ1-3 and V is TRBV5-1; D is unresolved. CDR1 is SGHRS, CDR2 YFSETQ, per germline. The CDR3 covers 14 residues. V dropped 0 bases and J dropped 0 bases, with 4 bases sitting between them.

The chain combines TRBV5-1 with TRBJ1-1; 7 bases match TRBD1. The J segment lost 3 bases and the V segment lost 0 bases, leaving 5 bases of the junction unmatched. CDR1 and CDR2 from the germline V gene are SGHRS and YFSETQ. This CDR3 comprises 15 residues. In DNA form, the CDR3 reads TGCGCCAGCAGCTTGGACGGCAGGGGGGACACTGAAGCTTTCTTT. Its translation: CASSLDGRGDTEAFF. Complete variable domain (other parts from reference TRBV5-1 and TRBJ1-1): KAGVTQTPRYLIKTRGQQVTLSCSPISGHRSVSWYQQTPGQGLQFLFEYFSETQRNKGNFPGRFSGRQFSNSRSEMNVSTLELGDSALYLCASSLDGRGDTEAFFGQGTRLTVV.